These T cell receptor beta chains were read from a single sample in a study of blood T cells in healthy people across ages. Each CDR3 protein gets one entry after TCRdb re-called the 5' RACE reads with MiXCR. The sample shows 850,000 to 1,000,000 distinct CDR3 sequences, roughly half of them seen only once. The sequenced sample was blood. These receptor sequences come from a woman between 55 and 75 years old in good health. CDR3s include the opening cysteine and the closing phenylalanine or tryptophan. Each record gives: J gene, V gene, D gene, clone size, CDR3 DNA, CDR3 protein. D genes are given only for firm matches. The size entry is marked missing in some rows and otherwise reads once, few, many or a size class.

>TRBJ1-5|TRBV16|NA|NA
TGTGCCAGCAGCCATGATGGCCGTAGCAATCAGCCCCAGCATTTT
CASSHDGRSNQPQHF
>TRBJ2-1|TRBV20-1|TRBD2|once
TGCAGTGCTCCGGGACTAGCACCTAATGAGCAGTTCTTC
CSAPGLAPNEQFF
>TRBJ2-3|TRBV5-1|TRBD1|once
TGCGCCAGCAGCTACCGGGACAGCCGAGATACGCAGTATTTT
CASSYRDSRDTQYF
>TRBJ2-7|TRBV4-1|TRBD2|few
TGCGCCAGCAGCCAAGCGGGAGGGCTGGCTTACGAGCAGTACTTC
CASSQAGGLAYEQYF
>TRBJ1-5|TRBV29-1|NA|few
TGCAGCGTTGAGCTGGCGGGCGAGCCCCAGCATTTT
CSVELAGEPQHF
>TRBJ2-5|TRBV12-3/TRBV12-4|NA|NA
TGTGCCAGCAGTCCCCTCGGTGGTCGAGAGACCCAGTACTTC
CASSPLGGRETQYF
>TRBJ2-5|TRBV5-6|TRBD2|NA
TGTGCCAGCAGCTTCGGTCTAGCGGGAGACCCCTACGGGCAGTACTTC
CASSFGLAGDPYGQYF
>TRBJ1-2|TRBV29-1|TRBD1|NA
TGCAGCGTTGGCAGGGGGAGCTATGGCTACACCTTC
CSVGRGSYGYTF
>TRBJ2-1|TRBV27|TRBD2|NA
TGTGCCAGCAGTTTAAAGGGACTAGCGGCCCACCGCCGCCCCAATGAGCAGTTCTTC
CASSLKGLAAHRRPNEQFF
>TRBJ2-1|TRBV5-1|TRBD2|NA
TGCGCCAGCAGCTTGGATCTAGCGGGAGGCAGGGAGCAGTTCTTC
CASSLDLAGGREQFF
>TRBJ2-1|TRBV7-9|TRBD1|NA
TGTGCCAGCAGCTTACCGGGACAGGGATTCAATGAGCAGTTCTTC
CASSLPGQGFNEQFF
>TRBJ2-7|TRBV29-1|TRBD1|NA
TGCAGCGTTCCAACTTGGGACAGGGTCGAGCAGTACTTC
CSVPTWDRVEQYF
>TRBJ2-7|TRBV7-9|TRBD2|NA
TGTGCCAGCAGCCCCTCAACCGGGGGGAGCGGGAGGTTGTACGAGCAGTACTTC
CASSPSTGGSGRLYEQYF
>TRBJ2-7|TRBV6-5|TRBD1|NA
TGTGCCAGCAGTTACTCCGTGGGACAGACAACCTACGAGCAGTACTTC
CASSYSVGQTTYEQYF
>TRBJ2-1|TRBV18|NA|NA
TGTGCCAGCTCCGGGGGTCCTTCCTACAATGAGCAGTTCTTC
CASSGGPSYNEQFF
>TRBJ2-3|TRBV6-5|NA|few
TGTGCCAGCAGTTACGACAGGGACTTCACAGATACGCAGTATTTT
CASSYDRDFTDTQYF
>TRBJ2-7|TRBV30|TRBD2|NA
TGTGCCTCGACGCGGGGGGGCCCCTACGAGCAGTACTTC
CASTRGGPYEQYF
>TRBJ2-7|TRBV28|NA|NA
TGTGCCAGCAGTTCCCAGACCGGGATACGGTACGAGCAGTACTTC
CASSSQTGIRYEQYF
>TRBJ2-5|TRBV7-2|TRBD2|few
TGTGCCAGCAGCTCTAGCGGGAGGGCTCAAGAGACCCAGTACTTC
CASSSSGRAQETQYF
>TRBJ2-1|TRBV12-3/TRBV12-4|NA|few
TGTGCCAGCAGTTTAGAAGGGGGGGGTTACAATGAGCAGTTCTTC
CASSLEGGGYNEQFF
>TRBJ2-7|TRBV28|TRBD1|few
TGTGCCAGCAGTTTTCAGGGGGCTAAATTTTTGTCCTACGAGCAGTACTTC
CASSFQGAKFLSYEQYF
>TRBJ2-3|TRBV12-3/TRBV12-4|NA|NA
TGTGCCAGCAGTTTGGGGGGACTGTTTGATACGCAGTATTTT
CASSLGGLFDTQYF
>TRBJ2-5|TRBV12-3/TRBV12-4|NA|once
TGTGCCAGCAGGAAGACTGTGTGGGCGGTCAATGAGCAGTACTTC
CASRKTVWAVNEQYF
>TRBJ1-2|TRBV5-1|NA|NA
TGCGCCAGCAGCTTGGACCCACAGGGAGTATATTTCTATGGCTACACCTTC
CASSLDPQGVYFYGYTF
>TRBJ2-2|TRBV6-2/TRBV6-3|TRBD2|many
TGTGCCAGCTCTTTGTCGCGGGAGTTTTCGCGGGACACCGGGGAGCTGTTTTTT
CASSLSREFSRDTGELFF
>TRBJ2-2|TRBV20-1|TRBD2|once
TGCAGTGCGGGAGCCGAGGGTAGCGGGAGGAACACCGGGGAGCTGTTTTTT
CSAGAEGSGRNTGELFF
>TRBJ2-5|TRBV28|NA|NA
TGTGCCAGCAGTTCCCCAAGACAGCACGGGGAGACCCAGTACTTC
CASSSPRQHGETQYF
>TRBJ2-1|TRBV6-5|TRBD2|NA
TGTGCCAGCAGGGGACTAGCACTCACTACCTACAATGAGCAGTTCTTC
CASRGLALTTYNEQFF
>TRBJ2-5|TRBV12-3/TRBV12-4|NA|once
TGTGCCAGCAGATACATTGGAGAGACCCAGTACTTC
CASRYIGETQYF
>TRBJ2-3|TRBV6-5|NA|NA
TGTGCCAGCAGTTACTCGAGGGCGGGGACCACAGATACGCAGTATTTT
CASSYSRAGTTDTQYF
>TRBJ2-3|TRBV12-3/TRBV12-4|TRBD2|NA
TGTGCCAGCAGTTTATTCTTGGGACTAGCGGGAGACAGCACAGATACGCAGTATTTT
CASSLFLGLAGDSTDTQYF
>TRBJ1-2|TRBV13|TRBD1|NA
TGTGCCAGCAGCTTACAGTGGGGGACAGGTTATGGCTACACCTTC
CASSLQWGTGYGYTF
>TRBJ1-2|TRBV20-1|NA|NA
TGCAGTGCTAGAGATGAACAGCCGTATGGCTACACCTTC
CSARDEQPYGYTF
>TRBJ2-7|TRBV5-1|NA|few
TGCGCCAGCAGCTCCTATGGGGGCTCCTACGAGCAGTACTTC
CASSSYGGSYEQYF
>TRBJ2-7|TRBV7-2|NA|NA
TGTGCCAGCAGCTTACTAGCAGGACTAACCTACGAGCAGTACTTC
CASSLLAGLTYEQYF
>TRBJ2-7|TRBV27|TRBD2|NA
TGTGCCAGCAGTTATACCGTAGCGGGAGGGCCATACGAGCAGTACTTC
CASSYTVAGGPYEQYF
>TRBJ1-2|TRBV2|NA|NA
TGTGCCAGCAACCTACTGGGAAACTATGGCTACACCTTC
CASNLLGNYGYTF
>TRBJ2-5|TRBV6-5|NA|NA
TGTACCAGCAGTCCAGGGATTCAAGAGACCCAGTACTTC
CTSSPGIQETQYF
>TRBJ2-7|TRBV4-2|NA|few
TGTGCCAGCAGCCAAGATTTCGGATTGTCCGCCGAGCAGTACTTC
CASSQDFGLSAEQYF
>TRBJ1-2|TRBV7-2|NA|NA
TGTGCCAGCAGCTCAGGACCTTTGTGGGACTATGGCTACACCTTC
CASSSGPLWDYGYTF
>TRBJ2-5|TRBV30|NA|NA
TGTGCCTGGAAACCACAAGAGACCCAGTACTTC
CAWKPQETQYF
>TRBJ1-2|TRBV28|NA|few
TGTGCCAGCAGTGTAGAGTTGAACCGGCTTGGCTACACCTTC
CASSVELNRLGYTF